This passage covers 32 T cell receptor beta chains from one sample sequenced in a study of blood T cell repertoires in COVID-19. Using immunoSEQ multiplex PCR, the repertoire was profiled, and TCRdb retains in-frame clones only, with some absent. The data show 140,000 to 150,000 clones, approximately 73% seen once. Sequencing input: peripheral blood. The source of these receptors is a man aged 60 to 75 with acute or convalescent COVID-19.

The chain combines TRBV6-5 with TRBJ1-4; D remains unclear. V lost 0 bases and J 8 bases, leaving 13 bases between the germline ends. The length of the CDR3 is 15 residues. Germline CDR1 reads MNHEY; CDR2 reads SVGAGI. CDR3 DNA: TGTGCCAGCAGTTACTCTGGGCAGGTCGGCGAAAAACTGTTTTTT. Its translation is CASSYSGQVGEKLFF.

V and J are TRBV2 and TRBJ2-7; TRBD2 is a possible D gene (7 bases). V was clipped by 1 base and J by 10 bases, with 8 bases between them. Looked up from germline, CDR1 is SNHLY and CDR2 is FYNNEI. This CDR3 region has 11 residues. The CDR3 coding sequence is TGTGCCAGCAGTGAAGGGGGGGGCCAGTACTTC. Protein product: CASSEGGGQYF.

V gene TRBV29-1 combines with J gene TRBJ2-1; 12 nucleotides match TRBD2. V lost 7 bases, J lost 13 bases, and 17 bases stayed unmatched. The germline V gene encodes CDR1 SQVTM and CDR2 ANQGSEA. CDR3 size: 15 residues. The CDR3 region is CSGRRLAGEGYGQFF. The CDR3 DNA follows: TGCAGCGGACGCCGACTAGCGGGAGAGGGGTACGGCCAGTTCTTC.

The J gene is TRBJ2-5, the V gene TRBV15; a weak D match, TRBD1 (5 bases). CDR3 length: 15 amino acids. Deletions cut 4 bases from V and 2 bases from J, with 14 bases between. CDR1 and CDR2 (germline): LNHNV, YYDKDF (reference sequence). CDR3 nucleotide sequence: TGTGCCACCAGCATGCCCCGACAGCTTCAAGAGACCCAGTACTTC. Translated, it gives CATSMPRQLQETQYF. Based on the CDR3 plus reference TRBV15 and TRBJ2-5, the full variable domain is DAMVIQNPRYQVTQFGKPVTLSCSQTLNHNVMYWYQQKSSQAPKLLFHYYDKDFNNEADTPDNFQSRRPNTSFCFLDIRSPGLGDTAMYLCATSMPRQLQETQYFGPGTRLLVL.

This clone was seen a few times. This chain joins TRBV19 and TRBJ1-5; D is possibly TRBD1 (6 bases). This CDR3 has 13 amino acids. The germline V gene encodes CDR1 LNHDA and CDR2 SQIVND (reference sequence). Trimming stripped 5 bases from V and 2 bases from J, with 7 bases between. In DNA, the CDR3 is TGTGCCAGTAGTGGACAGCGCAATCAGCCCCAGCATTTT. As protein: CASSGQRNQPQHF.

The chain's CDR3 is CASSPSYRGDYGYTF. The DNA for the CDR3 is TGTGCCAGCAGCCCTTCCTACAGGGGGGACTATGGCTACACCTTC. This chain links TRBV11-2 with TRBJ1-2, with 8 bases matching TRBD1. This CDR3 comprises 15 residues. V shed 5 bases and J 3 bases; nucleotides not matched to a gene: 8. In germline, CDR1 is SGHAT, CDR2 FQNNGV.

The chain joins TRBV9 to TRBJ2-5; 9 nucleotides align to TRBD2. In germline, CDR1 is SGDLS, CDR2 YYNGEE. With 4 bases clipped from V and 4 bases from J, the junction kept 8 bases outside the gene matches. The CDR3 length is 15 residues. The CDR3 region has the DNA TGTGCCAGCAGCTTCGTAACTAGCGGGTTAGAGACCCAGTACTTC. It codes for CASSFVTSGLETQYF.

The V and J genes are TRBV19 and TRBJ2-5, with D possibly matching TRBD1 (6 bases). Trimming left V 4 bases short and J 5 bases short, with 20 bases between. CDR1 and CDR2 (germline): LNHDA, SQIVND (reference sequence). The CDR3 consists of 16 residues. CDR3 sequence (DNA): TGTGCCAGTAGTACCCCCCGTTGGGGGCTAGGGGAGACCCAGTACTTC. This translates into CASSTPRWGLGETQYF.

V usage is TRBV7-9 and J usage is TRBJ1-6; 8 bases match TRBD1. The germline V gene encodes CDR1 SEHNR and CDR2 FQNEAQ (reference sequence). This CDR3 is 17 amino acids long. The V segment lost 5 bases and the J segment 6 bases; nucleotides outside the gene matches: 12. The CDR3 sequence: CASSHRTGSPPNSPLHF. CDR3 bases: TGTGCCAGCAGCCACCGGACAGGGTCACCTCCTAATTCACCCCTCCACTTT.

This clone was counted only a few times. This chain uses TRBV28 with TRBJ2-7; 8 bases are shared with TRBD2. Per germline, CDR1 MDHEN and CDR2 SYDVKM. Trimming at V came to 5 bases and at J to 2 bases, leaving 8 bases not matched to a gene. The CDR3 is 15 amino acids. The CDR3 loop reads CASSPLAVATYEQYF. DNA for the CDR3: TGTGCCAGCAGTCCACTAGCGGTAGCTACCTACGAGCAGTACTTC.

V and J are TRBV3-1 (or the pseudogene TRBV3-2) and TRBJ2-3; D is ambiguous. The CDR3 has 14 residues. V was clipped by 2 bases and J by 0 bases, with 6 bases between them. Per the germline V gene, CDR1 is LGHDT and CDR2 is YNNKEL (reference sequence). Here the CDR3 reads CASSQMTSTDTQYF. The DNA of the CDR3 is TGTGCCAGCAGCCAAATGACTAGCACAGATACGCAGTATTTT.

This clone was seen a few times. The rearrangement links TRBV4-2 to TRBJ2-1; 8 bases fit TRBD2. The V and J ends lost 0 bases and 3 bases, in that order; junction bases with no gene match: 4. The V gene's germline CDR1 is LGHNA and CDR2 YNFKEQ. The CDR3 sequence is 16 residues long. CDR3 nucleotide sequence: TGTGCCAGCAGCCAAGATCTACTAGCGGACTACAATGAGCAGTTCTTC. Protein product: CASSQDLLADYNEQFF.

The chain combines TRBV7-8 with TRBJ2-7, with 9 bases matching TRBD1. This CDR3 spans 13 amino acids. After removal of 5 bases from V and 6 bases from J, the junction contained 5 bases not matched to a gene. CDR1 and CDR2 (germline): SGHVS, FQNEAQ. CDR3 sequence: CASSRDRAVEQYF. For the CDR3, the DNA is TGTGCCAGCAGCAGGGACAGGGCGGTCGAGCAGTACTTC.

The rearrangement uses TRBV5-4 and TRBJ2-5; D is ambiguous. Trimming removed 4 bases from V and 4 bases from J, with 11 bases in between. Germline assignment: CDR1 SGHNT and CDR2 YYREEE (reference sequence). This CDR3 has 13 residues. Here the CDR3 DNA reads TGTGCCAGCAGCCTAGAACGGGTAGAGACCCAGTACTTC. Protein product: CASSLERVETQYF.

CDR3 residues: CASSQGRSSYNEQFF. CDR3 nucleotides: TGCGCCAGCAGCCAAGGGCGGAGCTCCTACAATGAGCAGTTCTTC. The rearrangement links TRBV4-1 to TRBJ2-1; the D is unclear. The germline V gene has CDR1 MGHRA and CDR2 YSYEKL. CDR3 length: 15 amino acids. Trimming left V 1 base short and J 0 bases short, with 7 bases between.

This clone showed up just a few times. This chain links TRBV28 with TRBJ1-1, with a tentative D call TRBD1 (6 bases). Germline V gene lookup returns CDR1 MDHEN and CDR2 SYDVKM. Trimming pared 0 bases from V and 3 bases from J, leaving 8 bases between. This CDR3 is built from 14 residues. The CDR3 loop reads CASSLWGQDTEAFF. CDR3 nucleotide sequence: TGTGCCAGCAGTTTATGGGGACAAGACACTGAAGCTTTCTTT. Looking up the rest from reference TRBV28 and TRBJ1-1 gives the full variable domain: DVKVTQSSRYLVKRTGEKVFLECVQDMDHENMFWYRQDPGLGLRLIYFSYDVKMKEKGDIPEGYSVSREKKERFSLILESASTNQTSMYLCASSLWGQDTEAFFGQGTRLTVV.

This clone has more than one count but fewer than ten. The J gene is TRBJ2-1, the V gene TRBV18; the match to TRBD2 covers 7 bases. Germline V CDR1 and CDR2: KGHSH, LQKENI. The CDR3 spans 15 residues. The trim removed 1 base at V and 9 bases at J, leaving 9 bases unmatched. CDR3 sequence (DNA): TGTGCCAGCTCACCACTCGCGGGAGACGAGGCTGAGCAGTTCTTC. As protein: CASSPLAGDEAEQFF.

The CDR3 coding sequence is TGCGCCAGCAGCCCCGGAGGGCTTGGTCAAGAGACCCAGTACTTC. Translation gives CASSPGGLGQETQYF. The chain has TRBV5-1 and TRBJ2-5; TRBD2 is a possible D gene (6 bases). The CDR3 runs 15 residues. V lost 4 bases to trimming and J lost 2 bases, with 15 bases between them. Germline V gene lookup returns CDR1 SGHRS and CDR2 YFSETQ.

V and J are TRBV30 and TRBJ2-5; D is unclear. CDR3 length: 13 amino acids. V lost 5 bases to trimming and J lost 2 bases, with 12 bases between them. CDR1 is GTSNPN, CDR2 SVGIG, per germline (reference sequence). The CDR3 here is CAWGADYQETQYF. For the CDR3, the DNA is TGTGCCTGGGGTGCAGATTATCAAGAGACCCAGTACTTC.

This rearrangement joins TRBV7-3 to TRBJ2-7, with unresolved D. Germline CDR1 is SGHTA and CDR2 is FQGTGA. Trimming removed 5 bases from V and 5 bases from J, with 19 bases in between. This CDR3 region has 15 residues. CDR3 nucleotide sequence: TGTGCCAGCAGCCCCGCCGGGTCCCCGCGCAACGAGCAGTACTTC. It yields the protein CASSPAGSPRNEQYF.

The chain recombines TRBV28 with TRBJ1-5; no firm D call. The V end lost 6 bases, the J end lost 0 bases, and 18 bases lay between the germline ends. The CDR3 runs to 17 residues. CDR1 is MDHEN and CDR2 is SYDVKM in the germline V gene. CDR3 nucleotides: TGTGCCAGCAGGGCCTACCGGGTCCTCACTAGCAATCAGCCCCAGCATTTT. The encoded protein is CASRAYRVLTSNQPQHF.

The gene calls are TRBV6-5 and TRBJ2-2; D is perhaps TRBD1 (5 bases). CDR1 and CDR2 from the germline V gene are MNHEY and SVGAGI. The CDR3 length is 14 residues. Trimming removed 7 bases from V and 5 bases from J, with 14 bases in between. This chain's CDR3 is CASITGTQTGELFF. DNA of the CDR3: TGTGCCAGCATAACAGGAACCCAGACCGGGGAGCTGTTTTTT.

The chain joins TRBV2 to TRBJ1-1; 8 positions agree with TRBD1. Losses at the gene ends were 6 bases for V and 7 bases for J; bases not matched to a gene: 4. Germline CDR1 SNHLY, CDR2 FYNNEI. This CDR3 region has 12 residues. The CDR3 region is CASRFDRGEAFF. CDR3 nucleotide sequence: TGTGCCAGCAGGTTCGACAGGGGTGAAGCTTTCTTT.

This rearrangement joins TRBV5-1 to TRBJ1-1; 7 bases are a match to TRBD1. V dropped 5 bases and J dropped 11; count of bases not matched to a gene: 9. CDR1 SGHRS and CDR2 YFSETQ come from the germline V gene. This CDR3 region has 12 residues. The CDR3 loop reads CASRLRQGEAFF. DNA for the CDR3: TGCGCCAGCAGGTTAAGGCAGGGGGAGGCTTTCTTT. Full variable domain (rest looked up from reference TRBV5-1 and TRBJ1-1): KAGVTQTPRYLIKTRGQQVTLSCSPISGHRSVSWYQQTPGQGLQFLFEYFSETQRNKGNFPGRFSGRQFSNSRSEMNVSTLELGDSALYLCASRLRQGEAFFGQGTRLTVV.

This clone was observed a handful of times. The V gene is TRBV5-4, the J gene TRBJ2-2; 10 bases agree with TRBD1. V lost 3 bases, J lost 8 bases, and 7 bases stayed unmatched. Germline-derived CDR1 and CDR2 are SGHNT and YYREEE (reference sequence). This CDR3 has 15 residues. The CDR3 loop is CASSSTGGEKGELFF. CDR3 DNA: TGTGCCAGCAGCTCGACAGGGGGCGAAAAGGGGGAGCTGTTTTTT.

The V gene is TRBV10-3, the J gene TRBJ2-1; 9 nucleotides line up with TRBD1. V shed 6 bases and J 8 bases; nucleotides not matched to a gene: 2. The CDR3 extends over 12 amino acids. The germline V gene encodes CDR1 ENHRY and CDR2 SYGVKD. The CDR3 nucleotides are TGTGCCATCAGCACAGGGGGCTATGAGCAGTTCTTC. Amino acid sequence: CAISTGGYEQFF.

J is TRBJ2-1 and V is TRBV3-1 (or the pseudogene TRBV3-2); D ambiguous. The CDR3 extends over 14 amino acids. Germline V gene data show CDR1 as LGHDT and CDR2 as YNNKEL (reference sequence). The ends were cut back, 5 bases at V and 1 base at J, with 9 bases in the middle. The CDR3 DNA reads TGTGCCAGCAGCAGATTCGGTTCCTACAATGAGCAGTTCTTC. It specifies CASSRFGSYNEQFF.

This clone was observed at least ten times. This chain joins TRBV29-1 and TRBJ2-5, with 8 positions matching TRBD2. CDR1 SQVTM and CDR2 ANQGSEA come from the germline V gene. Trimming at V came to 3 bases and at J to 5 bases, leaving 2 bases not matched to a gene. CDR3 length equals 12 residues. Here the CDR3 reads CSVDPGGETQYF. The CDR3 nucleotides read TGCAGCGTTGACCCGGGGGGGGAGACCCAGTACTTC.

This chain links TRBV5-1 with TRBJ2-7; TRBD1 matches at 9 bases. The junction had 3 bases not matched to a gene; V was cut back by 3 bases and J by 2 bases. CDR3 length equals 14 residues. Germline CDR1 SGHRS, CDR2 YFSETQ. CDR3 sequence: CASSWDRATYEQYF. DNA for the CDR3: TGCGCCAGCAGCTGGGACAGGGCAACCTACGAGCAGTACTTC.

V gene TRBV30 combines with J gene TRBJ1-1, with TRBD1 matching 8 bases. V lost 3 bases to trimming and J lost 11 bases; unmatched junction nucleotides: 14. This CDR3 has 14 residues. Germline-derived CDR1 and CDR2 are GTSNPN and SVGIG (reference sequence). The CDR3 DNA sequence: TGTGCCTGGAGAAGGACAGGGATGGCAATTGAGGCTTTCTTT. It is translated as CAWRRTGMAIEAFF.

This clone was seen just once. CDR3 nucleotides: TGCGCCAGCAGCTTGGAGGCGACTCTTAGGGAGACCCAGTACTTC. It specifies CASSLEATLRETQYF. The rearrangement uses TRBV5-1 and TRBJ2-5; D is unresolved. This CDR3 is 15 amino acids long. Per germline, CDR1 SGHRS and CDR2 YFSETQ. Between the trimmed V and J ends, which lost 0 bases and 5 bases, there was a span of 14 bases.

This clone was observed once. The V and J genes are TRBV6-1 and TRBJ1-1; 7 bases map to TRBD1. Trimming removed 4 bases from V and 0 bases from J; junction bases left unmatched: 8. CDR3 size: 16 residues. Germline V gene data show CDR1 as MNHNS and CDR2 as SASEGT. CDR3 sequence (DNA): TGTGCCAGCAGTGCCGCCAGGGGGTCGATGAACACTGAAGCTTTCTTT. It is translated as CASSAARGSMNTEAFF.